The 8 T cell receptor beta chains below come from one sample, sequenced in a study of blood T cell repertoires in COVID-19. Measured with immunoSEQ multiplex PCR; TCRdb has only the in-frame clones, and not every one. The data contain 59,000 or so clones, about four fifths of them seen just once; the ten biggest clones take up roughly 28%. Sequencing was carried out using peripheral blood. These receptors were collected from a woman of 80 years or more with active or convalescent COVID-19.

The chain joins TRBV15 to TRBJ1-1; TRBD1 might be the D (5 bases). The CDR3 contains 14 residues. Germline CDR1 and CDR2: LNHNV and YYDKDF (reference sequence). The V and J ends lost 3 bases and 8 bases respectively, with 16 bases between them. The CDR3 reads CATSSHGGRQEAFF. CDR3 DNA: TGTGCCACCAGCAGTCACGGGGGGAGGCAGGAAGCTTTCTTT.

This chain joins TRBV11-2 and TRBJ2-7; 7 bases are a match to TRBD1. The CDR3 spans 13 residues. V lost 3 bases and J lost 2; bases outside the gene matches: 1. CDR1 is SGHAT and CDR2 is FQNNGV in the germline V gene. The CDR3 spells CASSLQGAYEQYF. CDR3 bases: TGTGCCAGCAGCTTGCAGGGGGCCTACGAGCAGTACTTC.

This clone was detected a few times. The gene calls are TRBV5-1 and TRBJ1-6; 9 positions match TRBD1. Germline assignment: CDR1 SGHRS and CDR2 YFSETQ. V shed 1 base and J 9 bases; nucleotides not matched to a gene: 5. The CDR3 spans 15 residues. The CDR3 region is CASSLKGQGSSPLHF. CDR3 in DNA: TGCGCCAGCAGCTTGAAGGGACAGGGTTCTTCACCCCTCCACTTT.

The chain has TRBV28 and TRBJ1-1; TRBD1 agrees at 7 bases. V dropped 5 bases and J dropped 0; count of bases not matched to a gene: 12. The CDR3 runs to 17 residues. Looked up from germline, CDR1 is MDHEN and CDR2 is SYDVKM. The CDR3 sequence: CASSLAGQFTVNTEAFF. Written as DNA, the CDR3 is TGTGCCAGCAGTCTTGCGGGACAGTTCACCGTGAACACTGAAGCTTTCTTT.

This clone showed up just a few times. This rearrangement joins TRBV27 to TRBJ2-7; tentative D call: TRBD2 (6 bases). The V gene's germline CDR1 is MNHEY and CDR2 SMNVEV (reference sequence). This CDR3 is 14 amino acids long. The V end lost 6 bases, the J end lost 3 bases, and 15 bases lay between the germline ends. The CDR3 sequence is CASRDSGTLYEQYF. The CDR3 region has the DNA TGTGCCAGCAGGGACTCCGGGACTCTCTACGAGCAGTACTTC.

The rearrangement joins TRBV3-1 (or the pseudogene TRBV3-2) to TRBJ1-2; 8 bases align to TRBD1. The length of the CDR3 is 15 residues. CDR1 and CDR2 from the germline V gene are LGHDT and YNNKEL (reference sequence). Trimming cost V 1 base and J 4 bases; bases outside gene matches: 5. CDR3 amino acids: CASSQVDREGYGYTF. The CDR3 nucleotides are TGTGCCAGCAGCCAAGTGGACAGGGAAGGCTATGGCTACACCTTC.

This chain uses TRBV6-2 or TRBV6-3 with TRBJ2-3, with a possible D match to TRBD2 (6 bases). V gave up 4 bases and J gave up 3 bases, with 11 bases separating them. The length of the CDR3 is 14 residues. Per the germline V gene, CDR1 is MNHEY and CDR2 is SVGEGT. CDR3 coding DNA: TGTGCCAGCAGTTCGGGAGAGCGAACAGATACGCAGTATTTT. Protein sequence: CASSSGERTDTQYF.

As DNA, the CDR3 is TGTGCCAGCAGCCCCGGACAGGGGCGTGGCTACACCTTC. Protein: CASSPGQGRGYTF. This chain uses TRBV27 with TRBJ1-2; TRBD1 agrees at 9 bases. Germline trimming cut 6 bases from V and 7 bases from J; bases unmatched to any gene: 6. The CDR3 consists of 13 residues. The germline gives CDR1 MNHEY, CDR2 SMNVEV (reference sequence).